This TCR beta chain was documented in a study of siplizumab effects on memory and regulatory T cells. Here immunoSEQ multiplex PCR was the method, and the copy in TCRdb shows in-frame clones only, minus some. This table has some 41,000 clones, 80% to 90% appearing once. V was pared by 5 bases and J by 2 bases, with 4 bases between. CDR3 length: 11 amino acids. Germline-derived CDR1 and CDR2 are MNHNS and SASEGT. The sample was naive CD4+ T cells sorted from blood. The chain employs TRBV6-1 and TRBJ2-7, with D hard to call. The receptor's source is a human donor in good health. CDR3 protein: CASSTAYEQYF. The CDR3 DNA reads TGTGCCAGCAGTACGGCCTACGAGCAGTACTTC.